This TCR beta chain originates from a study of chemoradiotherapy in HPV16-positive cancers. For the study at large: Candidate HPV-specific T-cell clones and common TCR motifs came from functional assays in two HPV16-positive patients. General study results and limits: Better recurrence-free survival went with HPV-responsive T-cell expansion in HPV16-positive patients. Candidate HPV-specific clones and E7-related TCR motifs grew in tumor during treatment.

V was clipped by 4 bases and J by 5 bases; unmatched bases: 3. Germline CDR1 is SGHTA and CDR2 is FQGNSA. CDR3 length: 13 amino acids. TCRdb's table, derived via immunoSEQ multiplex PCR, lists solely in-frame clones and lacks some. The sample shows some 12,000 clones, 77% of them seen only once. Repeated repertoire sampling spanned the course of chemoradiotherapy. In regard to this clone: Its antigen remains unknown.

This receptor was obtained from a human donor with HPV-associated anogenital cancer. The specimen was taken from a patient who underwent chemoradiotherapy. The chain links TRBV7-2 to TRBJ2-7; 9 bases are shared with TRBD1. DNA for the CDR3: TGTGCCAGCAGCTGGGACAGGGTGGACGAGCAGTACTTC. The encoded protein is CASSWDRVDEQYF.